This TCR beta chain was recovered during a study of blood T cell repertoires in COVID-19. Study in general: In each case, the material was cDNA or gDNA derived from T cells, B-cell-depleted T cells, or PBMCs.

V lost 1 base and J 0 bases, leaving 12 bases between the germline ends. CDR1 is SGHTA and CDR2 is FQGNSA in the germline V gene. The CDR3 consists of 17 residues. The protocol was immunoSEQ multiplex PCR, while the TCRdb copy is restricted to in-frame clones and leaves out a portion. The profile covers under 250,000 clones, with roughly 80% appearing a single time and around 5% taken by the ten largest. V is TRBV7-2 and J is TRBJ1-4; D ambiguous. The receptor was derived from a woman in her seventies with acute or convalescent COVID-19. The sequenced sample was peripheral blood. The CDR3 reads CASSLGTFRATNEKLFF. The DNA for the CDR3 is TGTGCCAGCAGCTTAGGTACATTCCGGGCAACTAATGAAAAACTGTTTTTT.